This T cell receptor (beta chain) was captured in a study of beta chain features in type 1 diabetes. General study results and limits: Insertions were fewer and deletions more numerous at VDJ junctions in type 1 diabetes patients. Moderately but significantly shorter TCRB CDR3s were found in Type 1 diabetes patients in all four CD4+ subsets.

This clone was seen only a few times. The antigen is not known. As every portion of the isolated RNA was reverse transcribed, the sequencing read expressed TCRB transcripts. The read count averaged around 3.5 million across naive, central memory and regulatory T cell samples. Here immunoSEQ multiplex PCR was the method, and the copy in TCRdb shows in-frame clones only, minus some. The sample has about 240,000 clones; about 15% are singletons. Looked up from germline, CDR1 is MNHEY and CDR2 is SVGAGI. The CDR3 length is 15 residues. V dropped 1 base and J dropped 2 bases, with 11 bases sitting between them.

The rearrangement uses TRBV6-5 and TRBJ1-1; D is perhaps TRBD1 (5 bases). The sequenced sample consisted of naive CD4+ T cells from blood. The clonotype originates from a man aged 30-40 years with type 1 diabetes. The CDR3 nucleotides read TGTGCCAGCAGTTACTTGGGGGGAGTAAACACTGAAGCTTTCTTT. Its translation: CASSYLGGVNTEAFF.